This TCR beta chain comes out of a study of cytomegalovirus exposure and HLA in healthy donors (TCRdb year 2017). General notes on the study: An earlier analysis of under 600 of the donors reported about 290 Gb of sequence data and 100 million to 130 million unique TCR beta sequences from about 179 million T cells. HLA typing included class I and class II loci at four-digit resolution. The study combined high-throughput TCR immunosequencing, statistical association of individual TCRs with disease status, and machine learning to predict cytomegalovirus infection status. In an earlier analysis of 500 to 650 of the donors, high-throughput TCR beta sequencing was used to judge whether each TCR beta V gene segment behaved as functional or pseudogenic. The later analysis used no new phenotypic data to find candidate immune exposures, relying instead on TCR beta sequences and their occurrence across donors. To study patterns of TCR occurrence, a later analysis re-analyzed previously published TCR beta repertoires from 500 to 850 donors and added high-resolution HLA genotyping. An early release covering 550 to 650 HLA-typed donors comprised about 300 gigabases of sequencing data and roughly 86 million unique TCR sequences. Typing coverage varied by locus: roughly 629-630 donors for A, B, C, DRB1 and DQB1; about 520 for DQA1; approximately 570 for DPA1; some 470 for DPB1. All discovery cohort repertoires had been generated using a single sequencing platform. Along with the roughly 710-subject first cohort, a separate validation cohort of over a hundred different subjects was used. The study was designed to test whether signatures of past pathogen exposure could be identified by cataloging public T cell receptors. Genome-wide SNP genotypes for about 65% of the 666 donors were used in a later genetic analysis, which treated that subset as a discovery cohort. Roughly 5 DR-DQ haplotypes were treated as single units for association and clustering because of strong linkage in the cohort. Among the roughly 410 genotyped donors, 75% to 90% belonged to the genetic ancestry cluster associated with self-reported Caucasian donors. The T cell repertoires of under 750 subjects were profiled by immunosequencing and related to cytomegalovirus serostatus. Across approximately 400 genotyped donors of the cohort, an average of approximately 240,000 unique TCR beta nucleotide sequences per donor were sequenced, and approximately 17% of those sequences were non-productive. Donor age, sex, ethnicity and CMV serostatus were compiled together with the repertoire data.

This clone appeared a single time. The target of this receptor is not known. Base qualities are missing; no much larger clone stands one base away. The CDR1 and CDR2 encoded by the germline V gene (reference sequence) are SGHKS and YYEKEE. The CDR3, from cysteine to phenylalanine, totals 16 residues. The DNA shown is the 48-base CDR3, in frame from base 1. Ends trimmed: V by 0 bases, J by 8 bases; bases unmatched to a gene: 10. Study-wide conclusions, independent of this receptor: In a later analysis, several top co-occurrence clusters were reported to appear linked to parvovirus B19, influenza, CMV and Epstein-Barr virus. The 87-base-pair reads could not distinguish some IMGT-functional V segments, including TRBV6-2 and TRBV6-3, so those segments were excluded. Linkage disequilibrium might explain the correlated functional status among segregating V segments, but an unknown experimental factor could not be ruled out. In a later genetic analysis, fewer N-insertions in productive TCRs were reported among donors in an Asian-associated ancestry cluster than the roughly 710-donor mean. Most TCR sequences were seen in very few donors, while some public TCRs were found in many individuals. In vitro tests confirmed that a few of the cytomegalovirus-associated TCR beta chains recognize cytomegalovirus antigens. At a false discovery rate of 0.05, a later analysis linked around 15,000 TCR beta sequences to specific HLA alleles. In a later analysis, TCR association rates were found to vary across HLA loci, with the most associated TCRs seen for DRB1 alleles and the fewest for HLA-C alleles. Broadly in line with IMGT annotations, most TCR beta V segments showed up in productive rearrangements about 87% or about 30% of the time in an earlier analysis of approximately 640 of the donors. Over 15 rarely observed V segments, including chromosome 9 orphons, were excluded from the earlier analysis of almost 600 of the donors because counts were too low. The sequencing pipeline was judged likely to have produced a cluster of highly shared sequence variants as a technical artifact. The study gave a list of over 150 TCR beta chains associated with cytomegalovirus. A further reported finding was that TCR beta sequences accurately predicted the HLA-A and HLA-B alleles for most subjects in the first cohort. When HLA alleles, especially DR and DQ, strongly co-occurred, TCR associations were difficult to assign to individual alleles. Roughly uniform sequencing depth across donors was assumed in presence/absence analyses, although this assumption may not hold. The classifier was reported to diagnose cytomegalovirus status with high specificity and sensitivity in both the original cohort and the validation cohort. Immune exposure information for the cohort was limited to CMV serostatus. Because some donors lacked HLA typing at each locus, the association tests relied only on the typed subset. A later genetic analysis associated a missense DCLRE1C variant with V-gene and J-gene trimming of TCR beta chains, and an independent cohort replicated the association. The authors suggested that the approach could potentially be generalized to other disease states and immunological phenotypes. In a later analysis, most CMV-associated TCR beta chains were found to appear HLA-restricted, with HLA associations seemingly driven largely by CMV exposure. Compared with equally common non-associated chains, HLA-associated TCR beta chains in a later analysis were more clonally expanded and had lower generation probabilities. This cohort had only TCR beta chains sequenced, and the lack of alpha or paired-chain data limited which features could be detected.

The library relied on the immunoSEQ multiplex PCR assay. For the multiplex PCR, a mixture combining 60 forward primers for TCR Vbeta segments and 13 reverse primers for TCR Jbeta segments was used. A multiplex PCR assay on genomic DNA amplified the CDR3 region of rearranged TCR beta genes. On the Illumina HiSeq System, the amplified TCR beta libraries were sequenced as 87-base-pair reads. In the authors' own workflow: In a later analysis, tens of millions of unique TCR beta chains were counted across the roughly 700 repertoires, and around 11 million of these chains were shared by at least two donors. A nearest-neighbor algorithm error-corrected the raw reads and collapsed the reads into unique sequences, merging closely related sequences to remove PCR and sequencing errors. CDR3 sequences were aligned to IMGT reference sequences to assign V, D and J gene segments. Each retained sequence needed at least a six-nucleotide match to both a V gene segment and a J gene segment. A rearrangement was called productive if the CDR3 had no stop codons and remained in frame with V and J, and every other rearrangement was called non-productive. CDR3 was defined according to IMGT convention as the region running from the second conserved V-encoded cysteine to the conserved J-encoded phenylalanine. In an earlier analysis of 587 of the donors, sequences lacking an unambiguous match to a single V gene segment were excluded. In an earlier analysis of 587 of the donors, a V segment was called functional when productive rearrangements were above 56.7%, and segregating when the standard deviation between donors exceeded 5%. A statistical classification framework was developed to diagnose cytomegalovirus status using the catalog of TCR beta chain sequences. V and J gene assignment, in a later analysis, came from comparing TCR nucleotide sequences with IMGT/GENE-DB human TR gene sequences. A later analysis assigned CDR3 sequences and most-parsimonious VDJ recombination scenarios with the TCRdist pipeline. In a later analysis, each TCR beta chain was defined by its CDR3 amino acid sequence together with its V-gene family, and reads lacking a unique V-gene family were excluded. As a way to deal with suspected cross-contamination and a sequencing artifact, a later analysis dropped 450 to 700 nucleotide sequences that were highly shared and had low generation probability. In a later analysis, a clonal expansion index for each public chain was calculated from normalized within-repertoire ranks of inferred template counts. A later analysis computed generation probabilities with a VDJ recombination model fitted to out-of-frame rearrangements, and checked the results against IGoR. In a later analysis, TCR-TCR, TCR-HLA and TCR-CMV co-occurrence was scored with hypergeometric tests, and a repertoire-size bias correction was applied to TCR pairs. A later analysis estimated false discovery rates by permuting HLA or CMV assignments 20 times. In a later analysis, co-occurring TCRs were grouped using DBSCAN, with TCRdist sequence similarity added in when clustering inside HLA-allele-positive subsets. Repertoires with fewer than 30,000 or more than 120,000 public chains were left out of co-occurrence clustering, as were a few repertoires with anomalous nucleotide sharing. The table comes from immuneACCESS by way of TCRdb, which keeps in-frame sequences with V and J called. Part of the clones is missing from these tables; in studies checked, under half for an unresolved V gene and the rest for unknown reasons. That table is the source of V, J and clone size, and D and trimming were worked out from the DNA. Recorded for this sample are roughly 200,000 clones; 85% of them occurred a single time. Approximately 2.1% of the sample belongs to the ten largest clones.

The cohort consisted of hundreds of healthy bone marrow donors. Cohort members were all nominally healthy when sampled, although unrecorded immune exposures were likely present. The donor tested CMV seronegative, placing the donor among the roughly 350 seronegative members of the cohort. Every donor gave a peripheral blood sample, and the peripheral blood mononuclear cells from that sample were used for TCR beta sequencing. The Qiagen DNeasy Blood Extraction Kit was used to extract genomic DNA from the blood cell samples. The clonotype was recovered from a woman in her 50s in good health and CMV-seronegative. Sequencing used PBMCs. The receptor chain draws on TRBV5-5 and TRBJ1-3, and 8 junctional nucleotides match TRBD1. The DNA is TGTGCCAGCAGCTTGGCCCCGGCCAGGGGGCAGGACACCATATATTTT. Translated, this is CASSLAPARGQDTIYF.